Each of the 27 T cell receptor beta chains below was sequenced from the same sample in a study of T cell responses to AZD1222 COVID-19 vaccine. Sequencing was performed with immunoSEQ multiplex PCR; in TCRdb, only in-frame clones are kept and a portion is missing. The data hold some 110,000 clones, with 90% to 95% observed a single time. Specimen: peripheral blood, collected on day 0 of AZD1222 vaccination. These receptors were collected from an adult in good health.

V gene TRBV4-1 combines with J gene TRBJ2-3; 10 nucleotides align to TRBD2. This CDR3 has 16 residues. Germline assignment: CDR1 MGHRA and CDR2 YSYEKL. V gave up 2 bases and J gave up 5 bases; unmatched junction bases: 7. This CDR3 reads CASSQPSSGGEDTQYF. The CDR3 nucleotides are TGCGCCAGCAGCCAACCCTCTAGCGGGGGTGAAGATACGCAGTATTTT.

The chain couples TRBV28 to TRBJ2-2; 7 nucleotides line up with TRBD2. V was clipped by 10 bases and J by 4 bases; unmatched bases: 9. Germline assignment: CDR1 MDHEN and CDR2 SYDVKM. The CDR3 is made up of 14 amino acids. Written as DNA, the CDR3 is TGTGCCACCAAGAGGCTAGCGGCCACCGGGGAGCTGTTTTTT. Translated, it gives CATKRLAATGELFF.

This clone appeared once. V usage is TRBV29-1 and J usage is TRBJ2-7; 7 nucleotides align to TRBD1. With 7 bases clipped from V and 9 bases from J, the junction kept 15 bases outside the gene matches. The V gene's germline CDR1 is SQVTM and CDR2 ANQGSEA. CDR3 length equals 13 residues. CDR3 residues: CSAETGTNKGQYF. The CDR3 DNA sequence: TGCAGCGCCGAGACAGGGACCAACAAAGGGCAGTACTTC.

The V gene is TRBV6-1, the J gene TRBJ1-1, with no clear D. CDR3 length: 15 residues. With 2 bases removed from V and 1 base from J, the gap between germline ends came to 11 bases. From germline, CDR1 is MNHNS and CDR2 SASEGT. CDR3 loop: CASSERQRQNTEAFF. The CDR3 DNA reads TGTGCCAGCAGTGAAAGGCAACGGCAGAACACTGAAGCTTTCTTT.

V is TRBV28 and J is TRBJ2-5; D call uncertain. In germline, CDR1 is MDHEN, CDR2 SYDVKM. V gave up 6 bases and J gave up 5 bases, with 13 bases separating them. The CDR3 loop spans 13 amino acids. DNA for the CDR3: TGTGCCAGCAGACGTAATGCACTGGAGACCCAGTACTTC. Translation gives CASRRNALETQYF.

This chain joins TRBV30 and TRBJ2-5; D not certain. From germline, CDR1 is GTSNPN and CDR2 SVGIG (reference sequence). Trimming removed 0 bases at V and 6 bases at J, with 5 bases between. This CDR3 region has 11 residues. This chain's CDR3 is CAWSVFKTQYF. The CDR3 DNA sequence: TGTGCCTGGAGTGTATTCAAGACCCAGTACTTC.

The chain recombines TRBV19 with TRBJ1-1; a weak D match, TRBD1 (5 bases). Germline assignment: CDR1 LNHDA and CDR2 SQIVND (reference sequence). V lost 7 bases and J lost 3, with 15 bases in between. The CDR3 is made up of 14 amino acids. This CDR3 is CASMPTVLDTEAFF. The CDR3 bases are TGTGCCAGTATGCCGACAGTTCTAGACACTGAAGCTTTCTTT.

This rearrangement joins TRBV10-3 to TRBJ1-5; weak D call: TRBD1 (5 bases). CDR1 is ENHRY and CDR2 is SYGVKD in the germline V gene. V was pared by 10 bases and J by 3 bases, with 13 bases between. This CDR3 has 13 residues. The CDR3 DNA sequence: TGTGCCACCCTCAGGGACTTCAATCAGCCCCAGCATTTT. The encoded protein is CATLRDFNQPQHF.

The sample holds one count of this clone. The chain links TRBV27 to TRBJ1-5; D remains unclear. CDR3 length: 16 amino acids. Germline V lookup: CDR1 MNHEY, CDR2 SMNVEV (reference sequence). V shed 5 bases and J shed 0 bases, with 14 bases lying between them. CDR3 protein: CASSHNSGHSNQPQHF. In nucleotides, the CDR3 is TGTGCCAGCAGTCACAACAGTGGCCATAGCAATCAGCCCCAGCATTTT.

CDR3 in amino acids: CASSWGGQYTEAFF. CDR3 nucleotides: TGTGCCAGCAGTTGGGGGGGACAGTACACTGAAGCTTTCTTT. The chain combines TRBV27 with TRBJ1-1, with TRBD1 matching over 7 bases. Germline lookup yields CDR1 MNHEY and CDR2 SMNVEV (reference sequence). V was clipped by 4 bases and J by 3 bases; unmatched bases: 5. The CDR3 sequence is 14 residues long.

This clone was seen once. The V and J genes are TRBV30 and TRBJ1-3; D gene uncertain. CDR1 is GTSNPN and CDR2 is SVGIG in the germline V gene (reference sequence). This CDR3 is 14 amino acids long. Between the trimmed V and J ends, which lost 3 bases and 0 bases, there was a span of 9 bases. In nucleotides, the CDR3 is TGTGCCTGGAGCAACAGCGTCTCTGGAAACACCATATATTTT. Translation gives CAWSNSVSGNTIYF.

The chain uses TRBV28 and TRBJ1-6, with no clear D. The CDR3 extends over 16 amino acids. Germline CDR1 reads MDHEN; CDR2 reads SYDVKM. The V and J ends lost 6 bases and 0 bases respectively, with 12 bases between them. This CDR3 reads CASRPEGSSYNSPLHF. The DNA for the CDR3 is TGTGCCAGCAGGCCAGAGGGAAGCTCCTATAATTCACCCCTCCACTTT.

The chain links TRBV7-8 to TRBJ2-5, with a tentative D call TRBD2 (6 bases). V dropped 5 bases and J dropped 5 bases, with 6 bases sitting between them. Germline CDR1 is SGHVS and CDR2 is FQNEAQ. CDR3 length equals 11 residues. The CDR3 here is CASSGGETQYF. CDR3 coding DNA: TGTGCCAGCAGCGGGGGGGAGACCCAGTACTTC.

V is TRBV7-8 and J is TRBJ1-1; 8 bases match TRBD1. CDR1 is SGHVS, CDR2 FQNEAQ, per germline. The trim removed 2 bases at V and 4 bases at J, leaving 15 bases unmatched. This CDR3 is built from 18 residues. CDR3 sequence reads: CASSLRPGQGVRSTEAFF. CDR3 DNA sequence: TGTGCCAGCAGCTTACGACCTGGACAGGGTGTAAGGAGCACTGAAGCTTTCTTT.

The gene calls are TRBV24-1 and TRBJ2-1; 11 bases match TRBD1. The CDR3 extends over 16 amino acids. V lost 3 bases and J lost 8; bases outside the gene matches: 8. Germline lookup yields CDR1 KGHDR and CDR2 SFDVKD. CDR3 sequence: CATSDHPGQGVYEQFF. DNA for the CDR3: TGTGCCACCAGTGATCACCCGGGACAGGGGGTCTATGAGCAGTTCTTC.

V and J are TRBV28 and TRBJ1-2; possibly TRBD1 for D (6 bases). Germline CDR1 reads MDHEN; CDR2 reads SYDVKM. With 8 bases removed from V and 8 bases from J, the gap between germline ends came to 27 bases. The CDR3 sequence is 16 residues long. In nucleotides, the CDR3 is TGTGCCAGCCGAGGGGGGGGGATGGGGTTGGTGACCGGCTACACCTTC. It is translated as CASRGGGMGLVTGYTF.

The gene calls are TRBV3-1 (or the pseudogene TRBV3-2) and TRBJ2-3; D unclear. Germline V gene lookup returns CDR1 LGHDT and CDR2 YNNKEL (reference sequence). V lost 3 bases and J 4 bases, leaving 8 bases between the germline ends. The CDR3 runs to 13 residues. The CDR3 coding sequence is TGTGCCAGCAGCCATGGTTTGGCAGATACGCAGTATTTT. This sequence encodes CASSHGLADTQYF.

The V and J genes are TRBV2 and TRBJ1-3, with D perhaps matching TRBD1 (5 bases). Germline V gives CDR1 SNHLY, CDR2 FYNNEI. The CDR3 has 15 residues. Trimming stripped 4 bases from V and 4 bases from J, with 14 bases between. The CDR3 DNA reads as TGTGCCAGCAGTGCCATCCAGGGATCAGGAAACACCATATATTTT. As protein: CASSAIQGSGNTIYF.

V and J are TRBV19 and TRBJ1-5; D not certain. The CDR3 is 15 residues long. Germline V CDR1 and CDR2: LNHDA, SQIVND (reference sequence). Trimming stripped 7 bases from V and 0 bases from J, with 13 bases between. As DNA, the CDR3 is TGTGCCAGTACCCCGAGGACGGATAGCAATCAGCCCCAGCATTTT. It encodes CASTPRTDSNQPQHF.

The V gene is TRBV5-1, the J gene TRBJ1-1, with D possibly being TRBD1 (5 bases). Germline V gene data show CDR1 as SGHRS and CDR2 as YFSETQ. There are 12 residues in the CDR3. V was pared by 4 bases and J by 11 bases, with 15 bases between. The CDR3 loop is CASSISGEGAFF. In DNA form, the CDR3 reads TGCGCCAGCAGCATCAGCGGGGAGGGGGCTTTCTTT.

This chain links TRBV9 with TRBJ2-7; D might be TRBD1 (6 bases). V lost 4 bases, J lost 1 base, and 15 bases lay in between. The CDR3 has 15 amino acids. Germline lookup yields CDR1 SGDLS and CDR2 YYNGEE. The CDR3 DNA reads TGTGCCAGCAGCCCCCGGGACAAACAATCCTACGAGCAGTACTTC. This sequence encodes CASSPRDKQSYEQYF. Drawing the rest from reference TRBV9 and TRBJ2-7, the complete variable domain is DSGVTQTPKHLITATGQRVTLRCSPRSGDLSVYWYQQSLDQGLQFLIQYYNGEERAKGNILERFSAQQFPDLHSELNLSSLELGDSALYFCASSPRDKQSYEQYFGPGTRLTVT.

The chain joins TRBV29-1 to TRBJ1-4; 7 nucleotides align to TRBD1. After removal of 0 bases from V and 10 bases from J, the junction contained 5 bases not matched to a gene. The germline V gene encodes CDR1 SQVTM and CDR2 ANQGSEA. The CDR3 extends over 13 amino acids. The CDR3 reads CSVEDPQGVKLFF. The DNA for the CDR3 is TGCAGCGTTGAAGATCCCCAGGGGGTAAAACTGTTTTTT. Using reference TRBV29-1 and TRBJ1-4 for the parts outside the CDR3, the full variable domain is SAVISQKPSRDICQRGTSLTIQCQVDSQVTMMFWYRQQPGQSLTLIATANQGSEATYESGFVIDKFPISRPNLTFSTLTVSNMSPEDSSIYLCSVEDPQGVKLFFGSGTQLSVL.

This chain links TRBV7-9 with TRBJ1-2; no clear D. Germline V gene data show CDR1 as SEHNR and CDR2 as FQNEAQ (reference sequence). This CDR3 has 14 amino acids. V gave up 1 base and J gave up 2 bases, with 8 bases separating them. The CDR3: CASSLGGRNYGYTF. CDR3 DNA: TGTGCCAGCAGCTTAGGTGGCAGGAACTATGGCTACACCTTC.

J is TRBJ2-7 and V is TRBV7-8; D uncertain. The V gene lost 3 bases and the J gene lost 4 bases, with 10 bases spanning the gap. Germline V lookup: CDR1 SGHVS, CDR2 FQNEAQ. This CDR3 spans 13 amino acids. CDR3 loop: CASSLPGTYEQYF. CDR3 in DNA: TGTGCCAGCAGCTTGCCCGGTACGTACGAGCAGTACTTC.

The V call is TRBV18, the J call TRBJ1-6, with TRBD1 identical over 9 bases. After removal of 2 bases from V and 10 bases from J, the junction contained 3 bases not matched to a gene. From germline, CDR1 is KGHSH and CDR2 LQKENI. The length of the CDR3 is 14 residues. The CDR3 reads CASSPGTGKSPLHF. Written as DNA, the CDR3 is TGTGCCAGCTCACCAGGGACAGGGAAATCACCCCTCCACTTT.

The chain recombines TRBV3-1 (or the pseudogene TRBV3-2) with TRBJ2-3; D is undetermined. V was trimmed by 3 bases and J by 6 bases, leaving 4 bases between them. CDR3 size: 11 residues. Germline lookup yields CDR1 LGHDT and CDR2 YNNKEL (reference sequence). The CDR3 loop reads CASSHGDTQYF. CDR3 DNA sequence: TGTGCCAGCAGCCATGGGGATACGCAGTATTTT.

The chain links TRBV24-1 to TRBJ1-4, with D unclear. In germline, CDR1 is KGHDR, CDR2 SFDVKD. The V and J ends lost 5 bases and 8 bases respectively, with 11 bases between them. There are 13 residues in the CDR3. CDR3 in amino acids: CATSGKVGEKLFF. DNA for the CDR3: TGTGCCACCAGTGGGAAGGTTGGGGAAAAACTGTTTTTT.